The present T cell receptor (beta chain) was sequenced within a study of shared clonotypes between healthy human individuals. Study-level findings and limits: Among donors, clonotype sharing was expected to be affected by sequencing depth. Exclusively blood specimens were collected; tissue repertoires likely differ.

The CDR3 consists of 13 residues. Germline CDR1 LGHNA, CDR2 YNFKEQ. V lost 4 bases, J lost 8 bases, and 11 bases lay in between. As concerns this clone: The antigen is not known.

The assay ran at deep level. Produced via immunoSEQ multiplex PCR; TCRdb's table is partial and in-frame only. The sample records about 1 million clones, more than 65% being singletons. The J gene is TRBJ2-2, the V gene TRBV4-2; D perhaps matches TRBD2 (6 bases). The material sequenced was memory CD4+ T cells sorted from blood. Sample subset: CD45RA-negative fraction. The source of this sequence is a man aged 18 to 29 in good health. CDR3 nucleotide sequence: TGTGCCAGCAGCCCCGGGGGTATGGGGGAGCTGTTTTTT. Residues: CASSPGGMGELFF.